This T cell receptor (beta chain) was obtained from a study of cytomegalovirus exposure and HLA in healthy donors. Looking at the study overall: The early release's HLA-typed donors yielded approximately 82 million unique TCRs.

Findings and limits, study-wide: Later, TCR association rates were found to vary by HLA locus, highest for DRB1 and lowest for HLA-C. Cytomegalovirus-associated TCR beta chains were listed, numbering some 180. Most TCR sequences were seen very rarely across donors, but some public TCRs occurred in many.

PCR amplification relied on 60 Vbeta primers (plus 13 Jbeta primers). Libraries were prepared by immunoSEQ multiplex PCR; TCRdb keeps only in-frame clonotypes and omits some of them. Seen here are over 150,000 clones, 68% observed once, and the top ten hold 1.4% to 1.5%. Trimming at V came to 2 bases and at J to 0 bases, leaving 5 bases not matched to a gene. This CDR3 has 17 residues. Per the germline V gene, CDR1 is SGHRS and CDR2 is YFSETQ. With regard to this clone: What it binds is not known.

The sequencing sample was made of PBMCs. The source of this sequence is a man aged 50-60 years in good health and CMV-seronegative. The rearrangement joins TRBV5-1 to TRBJ2-6; TRBD1 aligns across 7 bases. This CDR3 is CASSFRDSSSGANVLTF. CDR3 coding DNA: TGCGCCAGCAGCTTCCGGGACAGCAGCTCTGGGGCCAACGTCCTGACTTTC.